The clone carrying this T cell receptor (beta chain) was observed many times. Its antigen is unidentified. TCRdb re-derived calls from the 5' RACE reads in MiXCR, one entry per CDR3 protein. The table lists 1,800,000 or so distinct CDR3 sequences, more than 30% of them singletons. This record comes from a study of identical twins. Germline trimming cut 0 bases from V and 2 bases from J; bases unmatched to any gene: 0. The CDR3 has 16 residues. Per the germline V gene, CDR1 is SGDLS and CDR2 is YYNGEE. Findings of the study overall: Fewer insertions were carried by abundant cord blood beta clonotypes, but none was seen in memory repertoires. Models underestimated how often monozygotic twins shared out-of-frame TCR alpha.

Sequencing was carried out using cord blood. The V and J genes are TRBV9 and TRBJ2-5, with TRBD2 matching 14 bases. This receptor was taken from a newborn girl in good health. CDR3 nucleotides: TGTGCCAGCAGCGTAGGGACTAGCGGGGGGCAAGAGACCCAGTACTTC. Amino acids: CASSVGTSGGQETQYF. The entire variable domain, with the rest obtained from reference TRBV9 and TRBJ2-5, is as follows: DSGVTQTPKHLITATGQRVTLRCSPRSGDLSVYWYQQSLDQGLQFLIQYYNGEERAKGNILERFSAQQFPDLHSELNLSSLELGDSALYFCASSVGTSGGQETQYFGPGTRLLVL.